This T cell receptor (beta chain) is drawn from a study of shared clonotypes between healthy human individuals. The overall study: Those who served as donors were a couple of women and three men between the ages of 18 and 49.

Only in-frame clones appear in the TCRdb table, and some are missing; sequencing was by immunoSEQ multiplex PCR. The sample holds roughly 2.1 million clones, just over 90% seen once. CDR1 is MGHDK, CDR2 SYGVNS, per germline. The CDR3 runs to 13 residues. V was clipped by 4 bases and J by 2 bases, with 8 bases between them. Naive CD8 cells lacked CD45RO and underwent positive selection for CCR7, leaving out terminally differentiated effector memory CD45RA+ cells. This clonotype was sampled from a man between 18 and 29 years old in good health. Some clones in this sample may be carry-over from other donors' samples. The rearrangement joins TRBV25-1 to TRBJ1-2; D is uncertain. The sequencing input was naive CD8+ T cells from PBMCs. The CDR3 region is CASSVTRNYGYTF. CDR3 sequence (DNA): TGTGCCAGCAGTGTAACCAGGAACTATGGCTACACCTTC.